These T cell receptor beta chains were read from a single sample in a study of blood T cell repertoires in COVID-19. Profiling relied on immunoSEQ multiplex PCR, and the TCRdb table lists in-frame clones only, not all of them. The data hold roughly 200,000 clones, with 80% to 90% observed a single time. Sequencing input: peripheral blood. These receptor sequences come from a man aged 80 or over with acute or convalescent COVID-19. The CDR3 runs from the conserved cysteine through the conserved F or W. D genes are given only for firm matches. Where a row states a size, it is once, few, many or the class of an expanded clone; other rows omit it.

CDR3 DNA: TGTGCCAGCAGCCGGACTAGCCTCTTCAGGGAAGAGTACTTC
CDR3 protein: CASSRTSLFREEYF
D gene: TRBD2
V gene: TRBV5-8
J gene: TRBJ2-4
clone size: few

CDR3 DNA: TGTGCCAGCAGCCAAGGGGCAGGGGGCTACAATGAGCAGTTCTTC
CDR3 protein: CASSQGAGGYNEQFF
D gene: TRBD1
V gene: TRBV3-1/TRBV3-2
J gene: TRBJ2-1
clone size: .

CDR3 DNA: TGTGCCAGCAGCCCCACTAGCGTAGCGAACAATGAGCAGTTCTTC
CDR3 protein: CASSPTSVANNEQFF
D gene: TRBD2
V gene: TRBV7-9
J gene: TRBJ2-1
clone size: .

CDR3 DNA: TGTGCCAGCTCACCACCGGGGAGACTAGCGGGAGGAGGAGATACGCAGTATTTT
CDR3 protein: CASSPPGRLAGGGDTQYF
D gene: TRBD2
V gene: TRBV18
J gene: TRBJ2-3
clone size: .

CDR3 DNA: TGCGCCAGCAGCCAAGACCGGACTATCACCGGGGAGCTGTTTTTT
CDR3 protein: CASSQDRTITGELFF
D gene: .
V gene: TRBV4-3
J gene: TRBJ2-2
clone size: .

CDR3 DNA: TGTGCCAGCACCCGGACAGGGGGATCCTACGAGCAGTACTTC
CDR3 protein: CASTRTGGSYEQYF
D gene: TRBD1
V gene: TRBV27
J gene: TRBJ2-7
clone size: .

CDR3 DNA: TGTGCCAGCAGCTTAGATCGGACAGCCCGAGAGACCCAGTACTTC
CDR3 protein: CASSLDRTARETQYF
D gene: .
V gene: TRBV7-2
J gene: TRBJ2-5
clone size: .

CDR3 DNA: TGTGCCAGTACTCAACTAGCGGGAGTAGGTACCGGGGAGCTGTTTTTT
CDR3 protein: CASTQLAGVGTGELFF
D gene: TRBD2
V gene: TRBV19
J gene: TRBJ2-2
clone size: .

CDR3 DNA: TGTGCCAGCAGCCCCCTAGGGGGTGGATACACAGATACGCAGTATTTT
CDR3 protein: CASSPLGGGYTDTQYF
D gene: .
V gene: TRBV9
J gene: TRBJ2-3
clone size: .

CDR3 DNA: TGTGCCAGCAGCGGCTTCGCTTTGCAGGGTGACTATGGCTACACCTTC
CDR3 protein: CASSGFALQGDYGYTF
D gene: .
V gene: TRBV9
J gene: TRBJ1-2
clone size: .

CDR3 DNA: TGTGCCAGCAGCTTGAGCAGCAATCAGCCCCAGCATTTT
CDR3 protein: CASSLSSNQPQHF
D gene: .
V gene: TRBV7-2
J gene: TRBJ1-5
clone size: many

CDR3 DNA: TGTGCCAGTCGACGGGTTCCACTCTCTGGGGCCAACGTCCTGACTTTC
CDR3 protein: CASRRVPLSGANVLTF
D gene: .
V gene: TRBV19
J gene: TRBJ2-6
clone size: .

CDR3 DNA: TGCGCCAGCAGGACCGGGACAGGGGGTGTAGGCTATGGCTACACCTTC
CDR3 protein: CASRTGTGGVGYGYTF
D gene: TRBD1
V gene: TRBV5-1
J gene: TRBJ1-2
clone size: .

CDR3 DNA: TGTGCCAGCAGCCCCCCGAGGGCGCGGAACACTGAAGCTTTCTTT
CDR3 protein: CASSPPRARNTEAFF
D gene: .
V gene: TRBV7-8
J gene: TRBJ1-1
clone size: few

CDR3 DNA: TGTGCCAGCAGCTTAGACGACAGAGGGGGAAGAAACGAGCAGTACTTC
CDR3 protein: CASSLDDRGGRNEQYF
D gene: .
V gene: TRBV11-2
J gene: TRBJ2-7
clone size: .

CDR3 DNA: TGTGCCAGCAGCCAGGGACTAGCGGGAGCCGGGGAGCTGTTTTTT
CDR3 protein: CASSQGLAGAGELFF
D gene: TRBD2
V gene: TRBV7-2
J gene: TRBJ2-2
clone size: .

CDR3 DNA: TGTGCCAGCAGCCACGGGGTGGGTAATTCACCCCTCCACTTT
CDR3 protein: CASSHGVGNSPLHF
D gene: .
V gene: TRBV9
J gene: TRBJ1-6
clone size: few

CDR3 DNA: TGTGCCAGCAGTGAATCGAGGTGGACACTAAACAATGAGCAGTTCTTC
CDR3 protein: CASSESRWTLNNEQFF
D gene: .
V gene: TRBV25-1
J gene: TRBJ2-1
clone size: .

CDR3 DNA: TGCAGTGCCCCGACAGGGGCACACGCTTTCTTT
CDR3 protein: CSAPTGAHAFF
D gene: TRBD1
V gene: TRBV20-1
J gene: TRBJ1-1
clone size: .

CDR3 DNA: TGTGCCAGCCTAACGGGAGTCACCGCAGATACGCAGTATTTT
CDR3 protein: CASLTGVTADTQYF
D gene: .
V gene: TRBV7-2
J gene: TRBJ2-3
clone size: .

CDR3 DNA: TGTGCCAGCAGTTGGCGGTATCCCTACGAGCAGTACTTC
CDR3 protein: CASSWRYPYEQYF
D gene: .
V gene: TRBV27
J gene: TRBJ2-7
clone size: .

CDR3 DNA: TGTGCCAGCAGTCATAGAGCGCAGGGGGGTCCTGGCTACACCTTC
CDR3 protein: CASSHRAQGGPGYTF
D gene: TRBD1
V gene: TRBV11-2
J gene: TRBJ1-2
clone size: few

CDR3 DNA: TGCGCCAGCAGATGTAGTGCGCTTCTCCGGAGACTAGCACAAGAGACCCAGTACTTC
CDR3 protein: CASRCSALLRRLAQETQYF
D gene: TRBD2
V gene: TRBV4-1
J gene: TRBJ2-5
clone size: .

CDR3 DNA: TGTGCCAGCAGCTTAGAATATGGTGCCAGGGATTCGTATGGCTACACCTTC
CDR3 protein: CASSLEYGARDSYGYTF
D gene: .
V gene: TRBV11-3
J gene: TRBJ1-2
clone size: .

CDR3 DNA: TGTGCCAGCAGTTACCCACAGGGGCTTTATAGCAATCAGCCCCAGCATTTT
CDR3 protein: CASSYPQGLYSNQPQHF
D gene: TRBD1
V gene: TRBV6-2/TRBV6-3
J gene: TRBJ1-5
clone size: once